This T cell receptor beta chain originates from a study of T cells in Graves' hyperthyroidism and ophthalmopathy. What was amplified from RNA transcripts were TCR beta CDR3 regions. An initial round of RT-PCR targeting the TCR CDR3 relied on the HTBI primer set. Via MiXCR, TCRdb re-called the multiplex PCR reads, giving one row per CDR3 protein. Of 220,000 or so distinct CDR3 sequences detected, roughly 15% appear once; the ten largest clones hold about 29%. Trimming removed 6 bases at V and 0 bases at J, with 14 bases between. The CDR3 is made up of 15 amino acids. The germline gives CDR1 MNHEY, CDR2 SVGAGI.

The sequence derives from a woman aged 18-29 years with Graves' ophthalmopathy. The chain combines TRBV6-5 with TRBJ1-1; a possible D gene is TRBD1 (5 bases). The sequenced sample consisted of blood. The CDR3 DNA sequence: TGTGCCAGCAGGGACTCGGGACGCCTGAACACTGAAGCTTTCTTT. This sequence encodes CASRDSGRLNTEAFF.